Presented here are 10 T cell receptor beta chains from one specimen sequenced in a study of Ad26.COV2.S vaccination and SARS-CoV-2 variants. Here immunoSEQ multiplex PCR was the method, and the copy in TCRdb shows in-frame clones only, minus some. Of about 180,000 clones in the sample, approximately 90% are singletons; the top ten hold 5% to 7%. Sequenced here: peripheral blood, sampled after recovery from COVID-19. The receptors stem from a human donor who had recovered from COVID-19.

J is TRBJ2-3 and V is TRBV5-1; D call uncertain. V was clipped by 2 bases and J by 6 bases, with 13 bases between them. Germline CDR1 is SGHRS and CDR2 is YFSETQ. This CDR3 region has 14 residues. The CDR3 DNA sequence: TGCGCCAGCAGCTTAGAGACTTCCTACGATACGCAGTATTTT. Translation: CASSLETSYDTQYF. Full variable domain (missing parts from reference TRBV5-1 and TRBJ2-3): KAGVTQTPRYLIKTRGQQVTLSCSPISGHRSVSWYQQTPGQGLQFLFEYFSETQRNKGNFPGRFSGRQFSNSRSEMNVSTLELGDSALYLCASSLETSYDTQYFGPGTRLTVL.

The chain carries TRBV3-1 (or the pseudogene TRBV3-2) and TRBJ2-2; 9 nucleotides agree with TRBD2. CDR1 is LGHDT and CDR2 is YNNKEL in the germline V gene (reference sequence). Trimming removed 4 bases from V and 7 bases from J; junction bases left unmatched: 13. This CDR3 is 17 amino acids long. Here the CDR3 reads CASSPQSGRSPDGELFF. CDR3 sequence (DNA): TGTGCCAGCAGCCCCCAAAGCGGGAGGAGTCCCGACGGGGAGCTGTTTTTT.

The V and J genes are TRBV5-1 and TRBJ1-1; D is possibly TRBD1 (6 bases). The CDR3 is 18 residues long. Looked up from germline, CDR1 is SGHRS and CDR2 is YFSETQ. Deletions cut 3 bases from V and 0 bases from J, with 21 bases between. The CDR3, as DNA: TGCGCCAGCAGCTGGAGCCCCGGGACAAGAGGACTGAACACTGAAGCTTTCTTT. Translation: CASSWSPGTRGLNTEAFF.

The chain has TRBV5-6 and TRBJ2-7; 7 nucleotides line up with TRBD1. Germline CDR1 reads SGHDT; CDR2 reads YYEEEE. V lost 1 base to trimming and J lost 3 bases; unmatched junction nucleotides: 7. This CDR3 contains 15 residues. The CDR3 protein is CASSLRDSVYYEQYF. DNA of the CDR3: TGTGCCAGCAGCTTGAGGGACAGCGTTTACTACGAGCAGTACTTC. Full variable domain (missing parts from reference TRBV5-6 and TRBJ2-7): DAGVTQSPTHLIKTRGQQVTLRCSPKSGHDTVSWYQQALGQGPQFIFQYYEEEERQRGNFPDRFSGHQFPNYSSELNVNALLLGDSALYLCASSLRDSVYYEQYFGPGTRLTVT.

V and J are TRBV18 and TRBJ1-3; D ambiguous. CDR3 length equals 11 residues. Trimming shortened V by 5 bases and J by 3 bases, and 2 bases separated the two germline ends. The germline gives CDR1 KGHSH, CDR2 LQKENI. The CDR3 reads CASSDGNTIYF. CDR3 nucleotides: TGTGCCAGCTCAGATGGAAACACCATATATTTT.

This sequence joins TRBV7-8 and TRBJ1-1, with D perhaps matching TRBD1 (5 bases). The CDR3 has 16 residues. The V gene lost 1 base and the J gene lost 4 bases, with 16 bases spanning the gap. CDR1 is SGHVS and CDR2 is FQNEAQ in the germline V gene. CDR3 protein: CASSLVSLGGSTEAFF. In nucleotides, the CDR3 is TGTGCCAGCAGCTTAGTATCTCTGGGGGGTAGCACTGAAGCTTTCTTT.

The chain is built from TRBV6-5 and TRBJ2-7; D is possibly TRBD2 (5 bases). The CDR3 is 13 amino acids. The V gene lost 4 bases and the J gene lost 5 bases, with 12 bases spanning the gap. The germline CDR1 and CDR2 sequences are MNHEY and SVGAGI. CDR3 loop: CASSSPAGHEQYF. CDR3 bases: TGTGCCAGCAGTTCCCCGGCGGGCCACGAGCAGTACTTC.

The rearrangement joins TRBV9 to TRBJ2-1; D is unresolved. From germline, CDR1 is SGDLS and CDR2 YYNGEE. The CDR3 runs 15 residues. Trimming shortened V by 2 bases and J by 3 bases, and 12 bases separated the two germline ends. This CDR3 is CASSVSPANYNEQFF. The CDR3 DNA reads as TGTGCCAGCAGCGTTTCTCCAGCGAACTACAATGAGCAGTTCTTC.

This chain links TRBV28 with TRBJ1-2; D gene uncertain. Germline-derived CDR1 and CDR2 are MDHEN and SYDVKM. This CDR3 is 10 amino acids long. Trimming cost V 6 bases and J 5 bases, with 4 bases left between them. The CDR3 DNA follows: TGTGCCAGCAGCCGATATGGCTACACCTTC. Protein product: CASSRYGYTF.

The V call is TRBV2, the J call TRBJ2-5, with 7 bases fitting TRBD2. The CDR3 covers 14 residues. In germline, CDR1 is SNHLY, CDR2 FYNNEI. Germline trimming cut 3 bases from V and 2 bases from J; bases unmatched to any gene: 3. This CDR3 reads CASSEGGGQETQYF. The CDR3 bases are TGTGCCAGCAGTGAGGGGGGAGGGCAAGAGACCCAGTACTTC.